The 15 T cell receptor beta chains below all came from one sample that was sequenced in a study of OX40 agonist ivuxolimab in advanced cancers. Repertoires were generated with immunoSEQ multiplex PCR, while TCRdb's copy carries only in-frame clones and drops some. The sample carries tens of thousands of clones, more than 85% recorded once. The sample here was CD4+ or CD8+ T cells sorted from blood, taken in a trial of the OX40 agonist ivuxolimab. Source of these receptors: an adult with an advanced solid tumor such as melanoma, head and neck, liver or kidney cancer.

CDR3 loop: CASSLSGHYEKLFF. The CDR3 DNA follows: TGTGCCAGCAGCTTATCAGGACACTATGAAAAACTGTTTTTT. The V call is TRBV5-6, the J call TRBJ1-4; D possibly corresponds to TRBD1 (5 bases). Trimming removed 2 bases from V and 6 bases from J, with 11 bases in between. The CDR3 spans 14 residues. CDR1 SGHDT and CDR2 YYEEEE come from the germline V gene.

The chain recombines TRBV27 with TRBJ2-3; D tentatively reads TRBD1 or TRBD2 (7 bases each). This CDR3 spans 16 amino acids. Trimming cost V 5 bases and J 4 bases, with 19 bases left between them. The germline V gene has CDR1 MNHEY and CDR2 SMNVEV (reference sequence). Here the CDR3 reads CASSPRDRLASDTQYF. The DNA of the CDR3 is TGTGCCAGCAGTCCGCGGGACAGACTAGCCTCAGATACGCAGTATTTT.

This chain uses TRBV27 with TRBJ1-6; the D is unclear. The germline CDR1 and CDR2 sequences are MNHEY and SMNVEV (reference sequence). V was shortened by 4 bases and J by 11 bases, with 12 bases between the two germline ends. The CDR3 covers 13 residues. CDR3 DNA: TGTGCCAGCAGTTCTGCCCCCGGGCCACCCCTCCACTTT. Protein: CASSSAPGPPLHF.

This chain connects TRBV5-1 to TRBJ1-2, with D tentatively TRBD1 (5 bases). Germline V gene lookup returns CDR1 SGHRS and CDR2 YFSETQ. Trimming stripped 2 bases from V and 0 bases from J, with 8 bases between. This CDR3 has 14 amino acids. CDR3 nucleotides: TGCGCCAGCAGCTTTGACAGCGCTAACTATGGCTACACCTTC. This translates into CASSFDSANYGYTF.

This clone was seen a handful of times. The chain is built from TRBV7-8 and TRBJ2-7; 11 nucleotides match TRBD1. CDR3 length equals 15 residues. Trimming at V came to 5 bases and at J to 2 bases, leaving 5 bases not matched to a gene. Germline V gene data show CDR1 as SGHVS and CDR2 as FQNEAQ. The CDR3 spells CASSVGTGGPYEQYF. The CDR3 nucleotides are TGTGCCAGCAGCGTTGGGACAGGGGGACCCTACGAGCAGTACTTC. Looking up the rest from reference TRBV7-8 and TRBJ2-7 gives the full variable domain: GAGVSQSPRYKVAKRGQDVALRCDPISGHVSLFWYQQALGQGPEFLTYFQNEAQLDKSGLPSDRFFAERPEGSVSTLKIQRTQQEDSAVYLCASSVGTGGPYEQYFGPGTRLTVT.

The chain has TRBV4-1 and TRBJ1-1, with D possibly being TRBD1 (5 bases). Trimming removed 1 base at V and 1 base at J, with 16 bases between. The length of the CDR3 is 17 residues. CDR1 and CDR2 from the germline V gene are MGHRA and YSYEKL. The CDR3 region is CASSQGLLRQGNTEAFF. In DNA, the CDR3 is TGCGCCAGCAGCCAAGGACTTCTTAGGCAGGGGAACACTGAAGCTTTCTTT.

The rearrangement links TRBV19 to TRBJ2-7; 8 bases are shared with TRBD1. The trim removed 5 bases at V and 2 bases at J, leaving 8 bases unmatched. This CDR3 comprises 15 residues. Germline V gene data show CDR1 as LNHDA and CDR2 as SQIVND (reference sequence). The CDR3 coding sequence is TGTGCCAGTAGTCTACAGACAGGGGCAGCCTACGAGCAGTACTTC. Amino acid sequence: CASSLQTGAAYEQYF.

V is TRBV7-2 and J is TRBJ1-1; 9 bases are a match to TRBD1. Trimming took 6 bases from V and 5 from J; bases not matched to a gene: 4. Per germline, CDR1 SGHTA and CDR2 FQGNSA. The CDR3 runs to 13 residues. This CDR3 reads CASSRQGGTEAFF. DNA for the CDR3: TGTGCCAGCAGTCGACAGGGGGGAACTGAAGCTTTCTTT.

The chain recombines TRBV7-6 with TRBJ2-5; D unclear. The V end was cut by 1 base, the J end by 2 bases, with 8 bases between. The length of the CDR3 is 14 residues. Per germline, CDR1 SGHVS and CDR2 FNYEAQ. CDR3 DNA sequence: TGTGCCAGCAGCTTAGGTACATTACAAGAGACCCAGTACTTC. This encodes CASSLGTLQETQYF.

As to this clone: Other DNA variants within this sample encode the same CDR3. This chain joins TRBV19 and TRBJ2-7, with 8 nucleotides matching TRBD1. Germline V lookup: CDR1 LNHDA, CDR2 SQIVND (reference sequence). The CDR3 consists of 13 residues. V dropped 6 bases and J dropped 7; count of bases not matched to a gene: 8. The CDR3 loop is CASSITGGREQYF. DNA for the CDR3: TGTGCCAGTAGCATAACAGGGGGGCGGGAGCAGTACTTC.

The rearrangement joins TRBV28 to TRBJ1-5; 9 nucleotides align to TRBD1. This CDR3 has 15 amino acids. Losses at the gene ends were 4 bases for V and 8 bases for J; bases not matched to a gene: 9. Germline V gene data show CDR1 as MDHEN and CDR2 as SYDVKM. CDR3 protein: CASSYGTGIFEPQHF. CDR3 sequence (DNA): TGTGCCAGCAGTTACGGGACAGGGATTTTCGAGCCCCAGCATTTT.

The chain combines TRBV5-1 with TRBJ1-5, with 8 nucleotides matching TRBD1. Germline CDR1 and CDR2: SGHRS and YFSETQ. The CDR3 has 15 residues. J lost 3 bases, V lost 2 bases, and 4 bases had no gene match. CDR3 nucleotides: TGCGCCAGCAGCTTCGGGACAGGCCTCAATCAGCCCCAGCATTTT. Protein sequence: CASSFGTGLNQPQHF.

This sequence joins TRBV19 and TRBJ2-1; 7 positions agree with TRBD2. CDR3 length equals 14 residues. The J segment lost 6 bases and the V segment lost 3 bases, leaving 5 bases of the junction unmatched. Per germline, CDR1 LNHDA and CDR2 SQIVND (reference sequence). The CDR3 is CASSITGGTNEQFF. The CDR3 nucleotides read TGTGCCAGTAGTATCACGGGAGGCACCAATGAGCAGTTCTTC.

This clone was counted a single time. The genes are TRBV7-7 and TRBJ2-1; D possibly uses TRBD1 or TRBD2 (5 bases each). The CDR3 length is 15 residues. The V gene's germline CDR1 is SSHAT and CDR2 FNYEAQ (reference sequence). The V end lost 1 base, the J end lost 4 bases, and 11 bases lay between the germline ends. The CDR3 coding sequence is TGTGCCAGCAGCTTAGGGGGGAGTGGGTACAATGAGCAGTTCTTC. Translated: CASSLGGSGYNEQFF.

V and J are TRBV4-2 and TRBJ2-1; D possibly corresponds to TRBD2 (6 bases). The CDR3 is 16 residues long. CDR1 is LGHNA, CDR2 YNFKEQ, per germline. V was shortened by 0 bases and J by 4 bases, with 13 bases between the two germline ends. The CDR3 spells CASSQEPQRAYNEQFF. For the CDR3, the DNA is TGTGCCAGCAGCCAAGAGCCCCAGCGGGCGTACAATGAGCAGTTCTTC.